The rows below give T cell receptor beta chains drawn from one sample of a study of shared clonotypes between healthy human individuals. Produced via immunoSEQ multiplex PCR; TCRdb's table is partial and in-frame only. The repertoire holds millions of clones, approximately 90% seen once, with around 0.14% in the top ten. The sample consisted of naive CD4+ T cells sorted from blood. The receptors derive from a man aged 18-30 years in good health. Both conserved end residues are part of each CDR3. D genes are given only for firm matches. Clone size appears in some rows only: once, few, many, or a class for an expanded clone.

v_call: TRBV5-1; d_call: -; clone_size: -; j_call: TRBJ1-1; cdr3_length: 15; cdr3_aa: CASSLGRVSGTEAFF; cdr3_nt: TGCGCCAGCAGCTTGGGCAGGGTGTCTGGCACTGAAGCTTTCTTT
v_call: TRBV4-1; d_call: TRBD1; clone_size: -; j_call: TRBJ2-2; cdr3_length: 16; cdr3_aa: CASSQQGQSSTGELFF; cdr3_nt: TGCGCCAGCAGCCAACAGGGACAGAGTAGCACCGGGGAGCTGTTTTTT
v_call: TRBV5-1; d_call: TRBD2; clone_size: -; j_call: TRBJ2-7; cdr3_length: 15; cdr3_aa: CASSPLGLASYEQYF; cdr3_nt: TGCGCCAGCAGCCCGCTGGGACTAGCAAGCTACGAGCAGTACTTC
v_call: TRBV10-3; d_call: -; clone_size: -; j_call: TRBJ1-5; cdr3_length: 13; cdr3_aa: CAIKQNSNQPQHF; cdr3_nt: TGTGCCATCAAGCAGAATAGCAATCAGCCCCAGCATTTT
v_call: TRBV19; d_call: -; clone_size: few; j_call: TRBJ1-4; cdr3_length: 13; cdr3_aa: CASSISVNEKLFF; cdr3_nt: TGTGCCAGTAGTATCTCCGTAAATGAAAAACTGTTTTTT
v_call: TRBV7-9; d_call: TRBD1; clone_size: -; j_call: TRBJ2-7; cdr3_length: 16; cdr3_aa: CASSLVVSGGSYEQYF; cdr3_nt: TGTGCCAGCAGCTTAGTGGTGTCAGGGGGCTCCTACGAGCAGTACTTC
v_call: TRBV6-5; d_call: TRBD1; clone_size: once; j_call: TRBJ1-2; cdr3_length: 12; cdr3_aa: CASRVTGVGYTF; cdr3_nt: TGTGCCAGCAGGGTAACAGGGGTTGGCTACACCTTC
v_call: TRBV2; d_call: -; clone_size: -; j_call: TRBJ1-4; cdr3_length: 15; cdr3_aa: CASTLQGTTNEKLFF; cdr3_nt: TGTGCCAGCACCCTCCAGGGGACAACTAATGAAAAACTGTTTTTT
v_call: TRBV7-9; d_call: -; clone_size: -; j_call: TRBJ2-1; cdr3_length: 15; cdr3_aa: CASSLVGGPTNEQFF; cdr3_nt: TGTGCCAGCAGCTTAGTTGGGGGCCCAACCAATGAGCAGTTCTTC
v_call: TRBV5-1; d_call: -; clone_size: few; j_call: TRBJ1-6; cdr3_length: 15; cdr3_aa: CASSLVGGKDSPLHF; cdr3_nt: TGCGCCAGCAGCTTGGTTGGGGGTAAGGACTCACCCCTCCACTTT
v_call: TRBV5-1; d_call: -; clone_size: -; j_call: TRBJ1-6; cdr3_length: 16; cdr3_aa: CASSLSILGTGSPLHF; cdr3_nt: TGCGCCAGCAGCTTATCTATATTAGGGACCGGGTCACCCCTCCACTTT
v_call: TRBV9; d_call: TRBD2; clone_size: -; j_call: TRBJ2-7; cdr3_length: 15; cdr3_aa: CASSVAGTSGYEQYF; cdr3_nt: TGTGCCAGCAGCGTAGCCGGGACTAGCGGCTACGAGCAGTACTTC
v_call: TRBV28; d_call: -; clone_size: -; j_call: TRBJ2-2; cdr3_length: 15; cdr3_aa: CASSLGTDNTGELFF; cdr3_nt: TGTGCCAGCAGTTTGGGAACCGACAACACCGGGGAGCTGTTTTTT
v_call: TRBV5-4; d_call: -; clone_size: once; j_call: TRBJ1-2; cdr3_length: 13; cdr3_aa: CASSPDPNYGYTF; cdr3_nt: TGTGCCAGCAGCCCGGATCCCAACTATGGCTACACCTTC
v_call: TRBV10-2; d_call: -; clone_size: -; j_call: TRBJ1-2; cdr3_length: 13; cdr3_aa: CASSESRDYGYTF; cdr3_nt: TGCGCCAGCAGTGAGTCCCGAGACTATGGCTACACCTTC
v_call: TRBV18; d_call: -; clone_size: -; j_call: TRBJ2-7; cdr3_length: 15; cdr3_aa: CASSPGEGMNYEQYF; cdr3_nt: TGTGCCAGCTCACCCGGTGAGGGTATGAACTACGAGCAGTACTTC
v_call: TRBV19; d_call: TRBD1; clone_size: -; j_call: TRBJ1-1; cdr3_length: 18; cdr3_aa: CASSIEVQGAIGNTEAFF; cdr3_nt: TGTGCCAGTAGTATTGAGGTACAGGGGGCGATTGGGAACACTGAAGCTTTCTTT
v_call: TRBV28; d_call: -; clone_size: -; j_call: TRBJ1-1; cdr3_length: 15; cdr3_aa: CASSAPSGGGTEAFF; cdr3_nt: TGTGCCAGCAGTGCCCCGTCCGGGGGGGGCACTGAAGCTTTCTTT
v_call: TRBV5-1; d_call: -; clone_size: -; j_call: TRBJ2-3; cdr3_length: 14; cdr3_aa: CASSFGPVADTQYF; cdr3_nt: TGCGCCAGCAGCTTCGGACCTGTCGCAGATACGCAGTATTTT
v_call: TRBV2; d_call: -; clone_size: -; j_call: TRBJ1-3; cdr3_length: 14; cdr3_aa: CASSSWGAADTIYF; cdr3_nt: TGTGCCAGCAGCTCGTGGGGGGCTGCGGACACCATATATTTT
v_call: TRBV5-4; d_call: -; clone_size: -; j_call: TRBJ2-7; cdr3_length: 14; cdr3_aa: CASSPPHVGWPRVF; cdr3_nt: TGTGCCAGCAGCCCGCCGCACGTAGGCTGGCCTAGGGTCTTC
v_call: TRBV5-1; d_call: -; clone_size: once; j_call: TRBJ2-2; cdr3_length: 16; cdr3_aa: CASSPLAGPNTGELFF; cdr3_nt: TGCGCCAGCAGCCCCCTTGCGGGGCCGAACACCGGGGAGCTGTTTTTT
v_call: TRBV11-2; d_call: TRBD1; clone_size: -; j_call: TRBJ2-1; cdr3_length: 13; cdr3_aa: CASSRTGYNEQFF; cdr3_nt: TGTGCCAGCAGCCGGACAGGGTACAATGAGCAGTTCTTC
v_call: TRBV28; d_call: -; clone_size: -; j_call: TRBJ2-7; cdr3_length: 16; cdr3_aa: CASSPIGQASSYEQYF; cdr3_nt: TGTGCCAGCAGCCCCATTGGGCAGGCCAGCTCCTACGAGCAGTACTTC
v_call: TRBV10-3; d_call: -; clone_size: -; j_call: TRBJ2-2; cdr3_length: 13; cdr3_aa: CAIRAWNTGELFF; cdr3_nt: TGTGCCATCAGGGCCTGGAACACCGGGGAGCTGTTTTTT